The sequence of this TCR beta chain was determined in a study of regulatory T cells in long-lasting Graves disease. Study summary: Treatment with antithyroid drugs for over 5 years, together with positive TSH receptor antibodies, meant persistent Graves' disease.

V shed 2 bases and J 2 bases; nucleotides not matched to a gene: 20. Germline values: CDR1 SGHRS, CDR2 YFSETQ. This CDR3 has 21 residues. Study-wide findings and caveats: Persistent disease exhibited a predilection for TRBV28, TRBJ1-2 and TRBJ2-5. Persistent Graves' patients showed a TCR diversity that was lower than that of newly diagnosed ones.

HTBI primers from iRepertoire and Arm-PCR of CDR3 regions yielded the TCR beta libraries. MiXCR, run by TCRdb on the multiplex PCR reads, gives a single entry per CDR3 protein. The sample has around 340,000 distinct CDR3 sequences, around a fifth seen once. Remarks on this clonotype: The antigen is undetermined.

Specified time point: persistent/refractory GD, antithyroid drugs over 5 years with positive TRAb. PBMCs were the source of the RNA used for TCR sequencing. Graves' disease diagnosis used American Thyroid Association guidelines. The chain joins TRBV5-1 to TRBJ2-1; 9 bases are shared with TRBD2. This clonotype originated in a female donor with Graves disease. Sequencing used peripheral blood mononuclear cells (PBMCs), obtained when the disease was refractory, from a patient treated with antithyroid drugs. The CDR3 DNA reads TGCGCCAGCAGCTTCGCCGTCTCTAGCGGGATCCGGAAGGGCACCTACAATGAGCAGTTCTTC. It encodes CASSFAVSSGIRKGTYNEQFF. Complete variable domain (other parts from reference TRBV5-1 and TRBJ2-1): KAGVTQTPRYLIKTRGQQVTLSCSPISGHRSVSWYQQTPGQGLQFLFEYFSETQRNKGNFPGRFSGRQFSNSRSEMNVSTLELGDSALYLCASSFAVSSGIRKGTYNEQFFGPGTRLTVL.